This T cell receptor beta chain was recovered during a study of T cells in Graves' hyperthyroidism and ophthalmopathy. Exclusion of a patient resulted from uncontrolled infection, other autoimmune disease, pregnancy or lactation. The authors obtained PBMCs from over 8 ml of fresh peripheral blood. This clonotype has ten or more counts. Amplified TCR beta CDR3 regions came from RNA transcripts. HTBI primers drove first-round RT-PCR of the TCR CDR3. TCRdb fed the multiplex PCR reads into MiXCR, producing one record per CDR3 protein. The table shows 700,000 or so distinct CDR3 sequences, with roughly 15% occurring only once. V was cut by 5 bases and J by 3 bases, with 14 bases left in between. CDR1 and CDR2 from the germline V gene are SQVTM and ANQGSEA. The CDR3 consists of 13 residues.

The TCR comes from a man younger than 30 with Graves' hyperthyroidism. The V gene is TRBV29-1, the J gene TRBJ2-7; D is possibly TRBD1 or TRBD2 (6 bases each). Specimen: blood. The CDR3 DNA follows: TGCAGCGTTACCTTCGGGGGCAGCTACGAGCAGTACTTC. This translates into CSVTFGGSYEQYF.